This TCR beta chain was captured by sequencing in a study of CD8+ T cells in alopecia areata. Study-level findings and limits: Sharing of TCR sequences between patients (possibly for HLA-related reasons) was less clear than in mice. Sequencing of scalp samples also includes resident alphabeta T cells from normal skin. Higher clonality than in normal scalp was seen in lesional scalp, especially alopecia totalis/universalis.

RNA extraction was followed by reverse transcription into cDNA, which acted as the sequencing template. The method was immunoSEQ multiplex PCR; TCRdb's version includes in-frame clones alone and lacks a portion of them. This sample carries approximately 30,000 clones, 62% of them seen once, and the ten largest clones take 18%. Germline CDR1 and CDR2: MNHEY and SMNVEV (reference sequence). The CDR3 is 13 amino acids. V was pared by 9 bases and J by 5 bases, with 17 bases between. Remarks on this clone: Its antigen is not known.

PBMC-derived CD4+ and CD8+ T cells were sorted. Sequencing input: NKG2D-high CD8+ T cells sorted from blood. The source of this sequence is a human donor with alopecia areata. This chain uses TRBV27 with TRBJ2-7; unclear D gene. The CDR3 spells CASRPQQVDEQYF. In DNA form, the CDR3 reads TGTGCCAGTCGACCCCAGCAAGTCGACGAGCAGTACTTC.